One T cell receptor (beta chain) is described in this entry. As yet, its antigen is unknown. Germline CDR1 and CDR2: LNHNV and YYDKDF (reference sequence). The CDR3 length is 17 residues. The V gene lost 4 bases and the J gene lost 2 bases, with 15 bases spanning the gap. This entry is derived from a study of T cells in tuberculosis. Study-wide results and caveats: GMM-specific TCRs were nearer to active tuberculosis alpha repertoires, suggesting expansion. Smaller alpha distances in active tuberculosis partly reflected shorter CDR3-alpha lengths.

Data came from immunoSEQ multiplex PCR; TCRdb stores just in-frame clones and leaves some out. The table records about 25,000 clones, 95% to 96% of them present only once. Material: PBMCs. This sequence was found in a donor aged 10-30 years with latent tuberculosis or without tuberculosis infection. The chain uses TRBV15 and TRBJ2-6, with D uncertain. As DNA, the CDR3 is TGTGCCACCAGCATATCGGTCTTCGAGGCTGGGGCCAACGTCCTGACTTTC. Its translation: CATSISVFEAGANVLTF.